A selection of T cell receptor beta chains follows, all from one sample in a study of T cells in Graves' hyperthyroidism and ophthalmopathy. TCRdb passed the multiplex PCR reads through MiXCR, listing each CDR3 protein once. The table has 600,000 to 700,000 distinct CDR3 sequences, roughly 15% seen once; the top ten hold about 4%. Specimen: blood. These receptors originate from a woman in her thirties or forties with Graves' ophthalmopathy. Each CDR3 is given with its conserved first and last residue. The D gene is left open where the match is weak. Not every row has a clone size; where given, it reads once, few, many or a size class.

>TRBV27|TRBJ1-6|many|14|.
CASRESSYNSPLHF
TGTGCCAGCAGGGAAAGCTCCTATAATTCACCCCTCCACTTT
>TRBV15|TRBJ1-1|many|13|.
CATSRDLLTETFF
TGTGCCACCAGCAGAGATTTACTGACAGAAACTTTCTTT
>TRBV4-3|TRBJ1-1|many|16|.
CASSQDPGVFRAEAFF
TGCGCCAGCAGCCAAGATCCAGGGGTTTTTCGGGCTGAAGCTTTCTTT
>TRBV7-2|TRBJ2-5|many|20|.
CASSLAIGRRGFSAKETQYF
TGTGCCAGCAGCTTAGCGATTGGTAGGAGGGGCTTCAGCGCTAAAGAGACCCAGTACTTC
>TRBV20-1|TRBJ2-4|many|14|.
CSARVGGITSIQYF
TGCAGTGCTAGGGTGGGGGGTATTACGAGCATTCAGTACTTC
>TRBV5-1|TRBJ1-2|.|13|TRBD1
CASSSGTDYGYTF
TGCGCCAGCAGCTCAGGGACAGACTATGGCTACACCTTC
>TRBV10-3|TRBJ2-2|many|14|TRBD1
CAVRQGLNTGELFF
TGTGCCGTCCGACAGGGCTTGAACACCGGGGAGCTGTTTTTT
>TRBV19|TRBJ1-2|few|15|.
CASSIAAYSNYGYTF
TGTGCCAGTAGTATAGCGGCGTATTCTAACTATGGCTACACCTTC
>TRBV27|TRBJ2-7|many|15|TRBD1
CASSLSSHRGYEQYF
TGTGCCAGCAGTTTGTCAAGCCACAGGGGTTACGAGCAGTACTTC
>TRBV3-1|TRBJ2-6|many|17|.
CASSQDLWVSGANVLTF
TGTGCCAGCAGCCAAGATCTGTGGGTATCTGGGGCCAACGTCCTGACTTTC
>TRBV5-1|TRBJ2-5|.|13|.
CASSFTDEETQYF
TGCGCCAGCAGCTTCACGGATGAAGAGACCCAGTACTTC
>TRBV28|TRBJ1-2|.|15|.
CASSFVSDRTYGYTF
TGTGCCAGCAGTTTCGTTTCGGACCGGACCTATGGCTACACCTTC
>TRBV20-1|TRBJ2-7|many|13|.
CSASRSGGYEQYF
TGCAGTGCGAGTCGGTCTGGCGGTTACGAGCAGTACTTC
>TRBV12-3/TRBV12-4|TRBJ1-1|many|18|.
CASSTYLLQGQGHTEAFF
TGTGCCAGCAGTACATACCTCCTACAGGGTCAAGGTCACACTGAAGCTTTCTTT
>TRBV28|TRBJ2-3|many|16|.
CASSGTPWESTDTQYF
TGTGCCAGCAGCGGGACACCTTGGGAGAGCACAGATACGCAGTATTTT
>TRBV5-1|TRBJ2-2|.|15|.
CASSLETGAVVELFF
TGCGCCAGCAGCTTGGAAACGGGGGCTGTGGTGGAGCTGTTTTTT
>TRBV7-6|TRBJ2-5|many|15|TRBD1
CASSLRTGLQETQYF
TGTGCCAGCAGCTTACGGACAGGCCTGCAAGAGACCCAGTACTTC
>TRBV11-2|TRBJ1-5|.|14|.
CASSVGLGNQPQHF
TGTGCCAGCAGCGTGGGGCTCGGTAATCAGCCCCAGCATTTT
>TRBV12-3/TRBV12-4|TRBJ2-7|many|14|TRBD2
CASSTGLASSEQYF
TGTGCCAGCAGCACGGGACTAGCTTCGTCCGAGCAGTACTTC
>TRBV28|TRBJ1-1|many|15|.
CASSWRGGMNTEAFF
TGTGCCAGCAGTTGGCGGGGGGGTATGAACACTGAAGCTTTCTTT
>TRBV13|TRBJ2-4|many|14|TRBD1
CASSLRQGKNIQYF
TGTGCCAGCAGCTTAAGACAGGGGAAAAACATTCAGTACTTC
>TRBV24-1|TRBJ2-1|many|16|TRBD2
CATSEFSGTGRGEQFF
TGTGCCACCAGTGAATTTAGCGGGACTGGACGGGGTGAGCAGTTCTTC
>TRBV9|TRBJ2-2|.|18|TRBD1
CASSPPPGQGVFSGELFF
TGTGCCAGCAGCCCCCCCCCGGGACAGGGGGTGTTTTCCGGGGAGCTGTTTTTT
>TRBV6-5|TRBJ1-1|many|13|.
CASSYSGWTEAFF
TGTGCCAGCAGTTACTCAGGGTGGACTGAAGCTTTCTTT
>TRBV7-9|TRBJ1-5|many|12|TRBD1
CASQGDNQPQHF
TGTGCCAGCCAGGGGGACAATCAGCCCCAGCATTTT
>TRBV27|TRBJ2-7|many|14|.
CASSLTSTEYEQYF
TGTGCCAGCAGTTTGACCAGCACTGAATACGAGCAGTACTTC
>TRBV2|TRBJ2-2|many|12|TRBD1
CASRGQAGELFF
TGTGCCAGCAGAGGACAGGCCGGGGAGCTGTTTTTT
>TRBV5-1|TRBJ2-5|few|16|.
CASSLGVIPGQETQYF
TGCGCCAGCAGCTTGGGAGTGATTCCGGGACAAGAGACCCAGTACTTC
>TRBV6-5|TRBJ2-5|many|15|TRBD2
CASSTSGSRQETQYF
TGTGCCAGCAGTACTAGCGGGAGTCGGCAAGAGACCCAGTACTTC
>TRBV12-3/TRBV12-4|TRBJ2-7|many|13|.
CASSHRGVYEQYF
TGTGCCAGCAGTCATAGGGGGGTTTACGAGCAGTACTTC
>TRBV6-5|TRBJ2-7|few|15|.
CASSYARVTTREQYF
TGTGCCAGCAGTTACGCGCGGGTCACTACCAGGGAGCAGTACTTC
>TRBV20-1|TRBJ2-7|many|14|TRBD2
CSAIGLAVSYEQYF
TGCAGTGCTATAGGACTAGCGGTTTCCTACGAGCAGTACTTC
>TRBV7-2|TRBJ2-2|many|15|.
CASSLVQGGTGELFF
TGTGCCAGCAGCTTAGTCCAGGGTGGCACCGGGGAGCTGTTTTTT
>TRBV30|TRBJ1-5|many|13|.
CAWSVIGNQPQHF
TGTGCCTGGAGTGTAATCGGTAATCAGCCCCAGCATTTT
>TRBV2|TRBJ1-2|many|11|.
CASSPRDGYTF
TGTGCCAGCAGTCCCAGGGACGGCTACACCTTC
>TRBV10-3|TRBJ2-7|many|14|.
CAISESGLRDEQYF
TGTGCCATCAGTGAGTCCGGACTTAGGGACGAGCAGTACTTC
>TRBV15|TRBJ1-1|many|15|.
CATSRAPGTDTEAFF
TGTGCCACCAGCAGAGCCCCGGGTACGGACACTGAAGCTTTCTTT